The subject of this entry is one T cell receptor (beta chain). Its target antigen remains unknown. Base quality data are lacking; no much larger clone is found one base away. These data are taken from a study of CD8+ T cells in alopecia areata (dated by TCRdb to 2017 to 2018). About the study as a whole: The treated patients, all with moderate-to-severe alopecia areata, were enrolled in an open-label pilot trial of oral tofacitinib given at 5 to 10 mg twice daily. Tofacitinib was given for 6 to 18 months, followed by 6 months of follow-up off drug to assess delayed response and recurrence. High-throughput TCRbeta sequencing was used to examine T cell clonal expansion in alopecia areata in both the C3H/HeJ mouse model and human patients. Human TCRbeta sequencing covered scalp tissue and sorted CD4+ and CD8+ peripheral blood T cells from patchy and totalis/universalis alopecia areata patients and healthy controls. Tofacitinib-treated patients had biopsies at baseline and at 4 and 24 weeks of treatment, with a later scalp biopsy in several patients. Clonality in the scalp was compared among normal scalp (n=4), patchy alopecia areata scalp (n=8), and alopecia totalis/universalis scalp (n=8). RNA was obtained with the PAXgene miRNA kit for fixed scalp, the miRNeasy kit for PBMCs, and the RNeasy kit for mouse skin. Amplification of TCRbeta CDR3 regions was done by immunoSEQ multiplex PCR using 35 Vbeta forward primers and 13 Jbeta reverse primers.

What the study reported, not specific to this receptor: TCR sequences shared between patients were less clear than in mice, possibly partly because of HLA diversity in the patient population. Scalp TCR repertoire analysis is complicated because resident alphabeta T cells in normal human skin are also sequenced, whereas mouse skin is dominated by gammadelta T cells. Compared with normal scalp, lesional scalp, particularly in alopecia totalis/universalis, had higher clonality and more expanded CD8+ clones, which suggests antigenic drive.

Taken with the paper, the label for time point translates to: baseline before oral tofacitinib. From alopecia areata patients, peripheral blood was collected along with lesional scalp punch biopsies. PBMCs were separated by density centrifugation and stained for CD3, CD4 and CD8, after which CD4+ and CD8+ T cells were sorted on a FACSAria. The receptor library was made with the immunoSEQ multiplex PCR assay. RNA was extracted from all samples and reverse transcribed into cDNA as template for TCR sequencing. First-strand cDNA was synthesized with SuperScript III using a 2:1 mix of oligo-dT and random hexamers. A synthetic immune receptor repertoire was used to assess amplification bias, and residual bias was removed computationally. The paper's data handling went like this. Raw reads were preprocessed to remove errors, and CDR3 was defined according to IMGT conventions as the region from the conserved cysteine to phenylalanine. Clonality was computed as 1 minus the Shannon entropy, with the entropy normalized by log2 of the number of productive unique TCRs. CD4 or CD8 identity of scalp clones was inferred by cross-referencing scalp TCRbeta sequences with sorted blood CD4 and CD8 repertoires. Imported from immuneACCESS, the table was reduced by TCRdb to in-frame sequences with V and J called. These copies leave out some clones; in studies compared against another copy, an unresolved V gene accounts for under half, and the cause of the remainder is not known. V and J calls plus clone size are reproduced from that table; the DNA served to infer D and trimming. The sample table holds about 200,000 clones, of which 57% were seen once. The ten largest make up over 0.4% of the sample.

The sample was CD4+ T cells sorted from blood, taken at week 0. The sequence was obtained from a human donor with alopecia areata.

This receptor carries the CDR3 CASSGSNTGELFF. The nucleotides are TGTGCCAGTAGTGGATCCAACACCGGGGAGCTGTTTTTT. This receptor chain uses TRBV19 and TRBJ2-2; the D gene cannot be named for sure. The trim is 5 bases for V and 2 bases for J, with a gap of 6 bases between the germline ends. From the germline V gene (reference sequence), CDR1 is LNHDA and CDR2 is SQIVND. Counted from cysteine to phenylalanine, this CDR3 has 13 amino acids. Only the CDR3 portion is preserved as DNA: 39 bases, with reading frame beginning at the first base.